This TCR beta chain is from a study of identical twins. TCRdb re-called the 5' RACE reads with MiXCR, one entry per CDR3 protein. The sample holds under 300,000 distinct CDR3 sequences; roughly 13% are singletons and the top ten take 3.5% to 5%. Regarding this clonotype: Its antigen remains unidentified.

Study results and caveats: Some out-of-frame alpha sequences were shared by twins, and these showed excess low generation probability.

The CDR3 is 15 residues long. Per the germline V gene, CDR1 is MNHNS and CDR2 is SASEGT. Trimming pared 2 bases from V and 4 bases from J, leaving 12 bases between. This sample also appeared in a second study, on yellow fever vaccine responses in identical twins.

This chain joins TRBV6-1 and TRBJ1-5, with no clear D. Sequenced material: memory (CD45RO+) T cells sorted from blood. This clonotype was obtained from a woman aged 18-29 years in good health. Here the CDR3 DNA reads TGTGCCAGCAGTGAAAGCCCGTTTGGGAATCAGCCCCAGCATTTT. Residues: CASSESPFGNQPQHF.